This record covers a single T cell receptor (beta chain). This specimen belongs to a study of blood T cell repertoires in COVID-19. At the level of the study: Both acute and convalescent COVID-19 samples were obtained from the United States, Italy and Spain. T cells, B-cell-depleted T cells, or PBMCs provided the cDNA or gDNA that served as material.

Original processing notes: Reference gene primer amplification yielded estimated nucleated cell counts. Sequencing used immunoSEQ multiplex PCR; TCRdb keeps in-frame clones, though not all of them. V, J and clone size reflect that table, while D and trimming were determined from the DNA. The sample has 99,000 or so clones, about 90% seen once; the top ten hold roughly 14%. Sequenced sample: peripheral blood. This clonotype was obtained from a man aged 50 to 60 with acute or convalescent COVID-19.

CDR3 nucleotide sequence: TGTGCCAGCAGCGTAGGGGGGACAGGGTACGAGCAGTTCTTC. It codes for CASSVGGTGYEQFF. The chain joins TRBV9 to TRBJ2-1; 9 nucleotides agree with TRBD1. The V gene's germline CDR1 is SGDLS and CDR2 YYNGEE. The CDR3 covers 14 residues. After removal of 0 bases from V and 10 bases from J, the junction contained 5 bases not matched to a gene.